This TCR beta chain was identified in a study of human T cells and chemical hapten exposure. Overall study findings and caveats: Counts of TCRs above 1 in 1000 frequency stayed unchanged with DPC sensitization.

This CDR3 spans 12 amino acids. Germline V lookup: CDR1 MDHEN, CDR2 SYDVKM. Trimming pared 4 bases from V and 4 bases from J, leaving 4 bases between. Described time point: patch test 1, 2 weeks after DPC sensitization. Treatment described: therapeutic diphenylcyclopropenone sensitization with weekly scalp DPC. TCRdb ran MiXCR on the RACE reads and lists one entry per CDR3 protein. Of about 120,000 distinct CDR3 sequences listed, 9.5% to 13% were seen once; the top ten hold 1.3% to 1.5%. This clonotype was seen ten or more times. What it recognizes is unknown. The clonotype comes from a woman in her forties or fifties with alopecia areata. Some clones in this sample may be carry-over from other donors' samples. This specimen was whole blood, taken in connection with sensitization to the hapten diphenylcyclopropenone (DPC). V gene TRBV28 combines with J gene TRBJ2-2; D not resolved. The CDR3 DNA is TGTGCCAGCAGTTGGGGCACCGGGGAGCTGTTTTTT. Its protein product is CASSWGTGELFF.